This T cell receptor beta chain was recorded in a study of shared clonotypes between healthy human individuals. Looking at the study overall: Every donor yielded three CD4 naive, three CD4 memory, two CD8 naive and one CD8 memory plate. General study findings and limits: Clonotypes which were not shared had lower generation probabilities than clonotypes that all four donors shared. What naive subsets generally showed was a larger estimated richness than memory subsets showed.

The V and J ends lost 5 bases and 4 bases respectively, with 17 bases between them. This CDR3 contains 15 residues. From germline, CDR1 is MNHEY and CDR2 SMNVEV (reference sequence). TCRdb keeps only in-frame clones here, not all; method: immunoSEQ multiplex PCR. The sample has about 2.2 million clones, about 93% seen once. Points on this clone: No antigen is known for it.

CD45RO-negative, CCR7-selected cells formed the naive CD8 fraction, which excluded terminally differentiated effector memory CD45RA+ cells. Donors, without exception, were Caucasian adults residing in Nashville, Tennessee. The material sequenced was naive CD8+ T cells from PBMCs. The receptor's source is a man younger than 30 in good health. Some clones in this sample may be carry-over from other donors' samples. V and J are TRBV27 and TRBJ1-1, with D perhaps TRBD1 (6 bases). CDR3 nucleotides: TGTGCCAGCAGTATCTCGGGGGCCGGGGGCACTGAAGCTTTCTTT. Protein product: CASSISGAGGTEAFF.